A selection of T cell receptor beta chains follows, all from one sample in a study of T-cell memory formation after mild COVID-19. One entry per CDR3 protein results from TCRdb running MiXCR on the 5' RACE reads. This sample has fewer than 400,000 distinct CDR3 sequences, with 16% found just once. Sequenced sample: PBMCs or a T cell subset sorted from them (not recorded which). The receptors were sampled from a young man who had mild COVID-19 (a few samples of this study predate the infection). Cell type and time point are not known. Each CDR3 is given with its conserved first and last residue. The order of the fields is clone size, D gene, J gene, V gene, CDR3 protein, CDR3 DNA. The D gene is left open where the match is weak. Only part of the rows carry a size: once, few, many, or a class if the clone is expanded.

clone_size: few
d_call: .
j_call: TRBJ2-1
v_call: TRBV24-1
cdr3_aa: CATSMAVYNEQFF
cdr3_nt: TGTGCCACCTCCATGGCAGTTTACAATGAGCAGTTCTTC

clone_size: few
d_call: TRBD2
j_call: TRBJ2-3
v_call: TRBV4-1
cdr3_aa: CASSQDRTSGATDTQYF
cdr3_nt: TGCGCCAGCAGCCAAGATCGGACTAGCGGGGCCACAGATACGCAGTATTTT

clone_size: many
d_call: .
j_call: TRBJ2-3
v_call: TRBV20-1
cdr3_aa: CSAPGPGDTQYF
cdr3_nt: TGCAGTGCTCCCGGACCGGGGGATACGCAGTATTTT

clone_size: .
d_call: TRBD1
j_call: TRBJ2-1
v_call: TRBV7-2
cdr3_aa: CASSLGLTGGHEQFF
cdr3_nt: TGTGCCAGCAGCTTAGGGTTAACAGGGGGCCATGAGCAGTTCTTC

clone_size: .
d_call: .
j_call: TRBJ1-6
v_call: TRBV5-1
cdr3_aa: CASSQDTPGSPLHF
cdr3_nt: TGCGCCAGCAGCCAGGACACCCCAGGTTCACCCCTCCACTTT

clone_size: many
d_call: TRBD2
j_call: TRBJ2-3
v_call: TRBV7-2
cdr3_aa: CASSSGLVTDTQYF
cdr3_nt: TGTGCCAGCAGCTCCGGACTAGTCACAGATACGCAGTATTTT

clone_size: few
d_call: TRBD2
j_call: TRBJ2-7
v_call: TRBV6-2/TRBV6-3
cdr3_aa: CASTPGGAYEQYF
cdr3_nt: TGTGCCAGCACTCCGGGGGGGGCCTACGAGCAGTACTTC

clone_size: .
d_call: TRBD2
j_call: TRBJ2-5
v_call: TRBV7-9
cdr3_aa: CASSPHAGGQETQYF
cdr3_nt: TGTGCCAGCAGCCCGCACGCGGGGGGTCAAGAGACCCAGTACTTC

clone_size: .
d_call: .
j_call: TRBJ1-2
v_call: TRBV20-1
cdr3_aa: CSARDQWGPYGYTF
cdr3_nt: TGCAGTGCTAGAGATCAATGGGGGCCGTATGGCTACACCTTC

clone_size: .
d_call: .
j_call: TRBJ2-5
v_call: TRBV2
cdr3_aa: CASSESWDTVIPLQETQYF
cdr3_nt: TGTGCCAGCAGTGAATCCTGGGACACCGTAATTCCCCTACAAGAGACCCAGTACTTC

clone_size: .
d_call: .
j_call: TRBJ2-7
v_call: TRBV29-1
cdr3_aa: CSVETGQTYEQYF
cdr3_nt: TGCAGCGTGGAAACGGGCCAAACCTACGAGCAGTACTTC

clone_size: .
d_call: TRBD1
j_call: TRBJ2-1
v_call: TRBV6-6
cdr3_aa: CASSPQGQGRGFF
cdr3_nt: TGTGCCAGCAGCCCTCAGGGACAGGGGAGGGGGTTCTTC

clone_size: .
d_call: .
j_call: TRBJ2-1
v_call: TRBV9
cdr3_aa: CASSAGTGNYNEQFF
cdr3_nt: TGTGCCAGCAGCGCAGGAACAGGGAACTACAATGAGCAGTTCTTC

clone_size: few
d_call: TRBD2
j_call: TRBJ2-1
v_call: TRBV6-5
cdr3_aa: CASSYKAGGFNEQFF
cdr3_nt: TGTGCCAGCAGTTACAAAGCGGGGGGTTTCAATGAGCAGTTCTTC

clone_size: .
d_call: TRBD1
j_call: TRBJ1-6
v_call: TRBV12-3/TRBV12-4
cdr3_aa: CASTFGTGASPLHF
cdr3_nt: TGTGCCAGCACCTTCGGGACAGGGGCTTCACCCCTCCACTTT

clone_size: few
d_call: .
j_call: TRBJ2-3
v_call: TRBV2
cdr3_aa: CASRPGEGKSTDTQYF
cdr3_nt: TGTGCCAGCAGGCCCGGAGAAGGTAAAAGCACAGATACGCAGTATTTT

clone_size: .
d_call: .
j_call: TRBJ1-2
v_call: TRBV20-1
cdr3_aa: CSARSGEVYGYTF
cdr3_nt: TGCAGTGCTAGGTCAGGGGAGGTCTATGGCTACACCTTC

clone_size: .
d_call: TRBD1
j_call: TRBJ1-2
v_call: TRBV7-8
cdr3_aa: CASSTSTGLFYGYTF
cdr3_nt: TGTGCCAGCAGCACGTCGACAGGGCTCTTCTATGGCTACACCTTC

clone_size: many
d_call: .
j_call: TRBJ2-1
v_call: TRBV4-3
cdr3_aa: CASSEGTASYNEQFF
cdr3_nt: TGCGCCAGCAGCGAGGGGACGGCCTCCTACAATGAGCAGTTCTTC

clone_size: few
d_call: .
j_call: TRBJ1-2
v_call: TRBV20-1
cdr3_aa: CSARGTDGYTF
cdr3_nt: TGCAGTGCTAGGGGGACGGATGGCTACACCTTC

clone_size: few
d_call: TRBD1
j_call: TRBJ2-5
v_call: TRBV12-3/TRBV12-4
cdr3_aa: CASRDRDGRETQYF
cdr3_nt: TGTGCCAGTCGTGACAGGGATGGGCGGGAGACCCAGTACTTC

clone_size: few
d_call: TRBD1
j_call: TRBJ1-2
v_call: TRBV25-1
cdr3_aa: CASRIGTGAGYTF
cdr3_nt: TGTGCCAGCAGGATCGGGACAGGGGCTGGCTACACCTTC

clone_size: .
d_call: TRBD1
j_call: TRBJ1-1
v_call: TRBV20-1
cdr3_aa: CSAEDRGDTEAFF
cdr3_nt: TGCAGTGCTGAAGACAGGGGCGACACTGAAGCTTTCTTT

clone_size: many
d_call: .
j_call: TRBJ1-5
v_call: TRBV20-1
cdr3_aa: CSARDGGRAFNQPQHF
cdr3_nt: TGCAGTGCTAGAGATGGTGGCAGGGCCTTCAATCAGCCCCAGCATTTT

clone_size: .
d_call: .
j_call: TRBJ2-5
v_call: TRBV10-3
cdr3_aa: CAISERGIGRETQYF
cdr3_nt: TGTGCCATCAGTGAAAGAGGGATCGGGAGAGAGACCCAGTACTTC

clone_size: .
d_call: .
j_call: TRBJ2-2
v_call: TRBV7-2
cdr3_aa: CAGSIRGPNTGELFF
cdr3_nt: TGTGCCGGATCTATAAGGGGACCGAACACCGGGGAGCTGTTTTTT

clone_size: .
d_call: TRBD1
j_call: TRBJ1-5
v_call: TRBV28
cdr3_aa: CASSSTRDRGGNQPQHF
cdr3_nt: TGTGCCAGCAGTAGCACACGGGACAGGGGGGGCAATCAGCCCCAGCATTTT

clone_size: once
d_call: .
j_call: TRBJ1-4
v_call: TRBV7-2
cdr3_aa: CASKLPGQHEKLFF
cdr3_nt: TGTGCCAGCAAACTCCCGGGACAACATGAAAAACTGTTTTTT

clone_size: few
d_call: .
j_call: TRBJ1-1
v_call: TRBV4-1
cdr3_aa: CASSRGGHTEAFF
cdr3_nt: TGCGCCAGCAGTCGAGGGGGGCACACTGAAGCTTTCTTT

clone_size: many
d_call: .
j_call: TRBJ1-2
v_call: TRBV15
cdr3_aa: CATSRDWRPINYGYTF
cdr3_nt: TGTGCCACCAGCAGAGATTGGCGGCCGATTAACTATGGCTACACCTTC

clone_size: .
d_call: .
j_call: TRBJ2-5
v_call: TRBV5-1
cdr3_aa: CASSIQGSETQYF
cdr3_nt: TGCGCCAGCAGCATACAGGGTTCCGAGACCCAGTACTTC

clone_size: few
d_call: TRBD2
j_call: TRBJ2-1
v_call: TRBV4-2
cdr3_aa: CASSLRVAGGGENEQFF
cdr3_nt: TGTGCCAGCAGCCTCCGGGTAGCGGGCGGGGGGGAAAATGAGCAGTTCTTC

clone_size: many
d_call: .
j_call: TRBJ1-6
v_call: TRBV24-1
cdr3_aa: CATSDLFDRRVVGVQVQSPLHF
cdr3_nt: TGTGCCACCAGTGATTTGTTTGATCGTCGGGTCGTGGGAGTACAGGTTCAATCACCCCTCCACTTT

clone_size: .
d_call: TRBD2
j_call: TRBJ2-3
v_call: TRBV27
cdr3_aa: CASSLPGGLSDTQYF
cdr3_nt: TGTGCCAGCAGTTTACCGGGGGGGCTGTCGGATACGCAGTATTTT

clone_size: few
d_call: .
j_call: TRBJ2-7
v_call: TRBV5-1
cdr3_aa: CASSAGQSVYEQYF
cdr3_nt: TGCGCCAGCAGCGCGGGACAGTCGGTCTACGAGCAGTACTTC

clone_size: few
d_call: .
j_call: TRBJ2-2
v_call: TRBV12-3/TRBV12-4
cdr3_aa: CASSFYQGTGELFF
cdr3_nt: TGTGCCAGCAGTTTTTACCAGGGCACCGGGGAGCTGTTTTTT

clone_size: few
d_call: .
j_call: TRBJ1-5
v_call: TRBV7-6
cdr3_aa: CASSLGPSQPQHF
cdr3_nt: TGTGCCAGCAGCTTAGGGCCGTCTCAGCCCCAGCATTTT

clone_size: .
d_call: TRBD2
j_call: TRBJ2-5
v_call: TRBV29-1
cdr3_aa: CSVEGGGVRETQYF
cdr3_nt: TGCAGCGTTGAGGGGGGGGGAGTGCGAGAGACCCAGTACTTC

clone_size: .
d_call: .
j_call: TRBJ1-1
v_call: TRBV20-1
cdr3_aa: CSGTTRNTEAFF
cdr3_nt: TGCAGTGGCACTACACGGAACACTGAAGCTTTCTTT

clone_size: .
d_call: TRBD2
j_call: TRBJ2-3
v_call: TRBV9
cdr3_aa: CASSGSGNTDTQYF
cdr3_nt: TGTGCCAGCAGCGGTAGCGGGAACACAGATACGCAGTATTTT

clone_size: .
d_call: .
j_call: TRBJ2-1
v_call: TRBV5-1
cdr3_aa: CASSTPTEAAKSSYNEQFF
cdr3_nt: TGCGCCAGCAGCACCCCCACCGAGGCGGCAAAGAGCTCCTACAATGAGCAGTTCTTC

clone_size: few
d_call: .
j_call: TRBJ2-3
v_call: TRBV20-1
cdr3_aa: CSARDLRGTDTQYF
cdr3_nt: TGCAGTGCTAGAGATCTCCGGGGTACGGATACGCAGTATTTT